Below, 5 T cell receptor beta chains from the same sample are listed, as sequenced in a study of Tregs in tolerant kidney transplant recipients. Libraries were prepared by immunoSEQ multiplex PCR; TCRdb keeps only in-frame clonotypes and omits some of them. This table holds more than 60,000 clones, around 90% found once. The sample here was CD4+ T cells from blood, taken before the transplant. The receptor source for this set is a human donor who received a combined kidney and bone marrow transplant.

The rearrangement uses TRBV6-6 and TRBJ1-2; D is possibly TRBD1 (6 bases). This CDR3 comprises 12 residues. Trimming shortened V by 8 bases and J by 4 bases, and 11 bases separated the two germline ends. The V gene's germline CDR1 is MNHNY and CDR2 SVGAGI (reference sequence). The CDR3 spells CASSGGAYGYTF. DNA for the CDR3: TGTGCCAGCTCGGGGGGGGCCTATGGCTACACCTTC.

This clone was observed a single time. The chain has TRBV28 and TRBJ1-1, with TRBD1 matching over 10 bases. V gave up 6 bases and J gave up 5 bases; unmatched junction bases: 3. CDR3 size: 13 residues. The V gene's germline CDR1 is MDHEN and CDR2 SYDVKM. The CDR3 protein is CASSRTGGTEAFF. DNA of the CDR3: TGTGCCAGCAGCCGGACAGGGGGAACTGAAGCTTTCTTT.

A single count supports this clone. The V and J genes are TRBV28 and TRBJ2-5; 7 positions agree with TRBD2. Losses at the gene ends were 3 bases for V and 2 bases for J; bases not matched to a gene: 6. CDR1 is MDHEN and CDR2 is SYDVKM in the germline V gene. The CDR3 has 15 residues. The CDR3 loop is CASSFGASGQETQYF. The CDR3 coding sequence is TGTGCCAGCAGTTTCGGGGCTAGCGGTCAAGAGACCCAGTACTTC.

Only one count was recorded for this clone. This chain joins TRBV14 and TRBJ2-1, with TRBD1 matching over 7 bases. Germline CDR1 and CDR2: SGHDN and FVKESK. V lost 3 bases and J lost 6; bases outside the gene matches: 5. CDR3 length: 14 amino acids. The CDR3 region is CASSQTDRVNEQFF. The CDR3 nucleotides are TGTGCCAGCAGCCAGACCGACAGGGTCAATGAGCAGTTCTTC.

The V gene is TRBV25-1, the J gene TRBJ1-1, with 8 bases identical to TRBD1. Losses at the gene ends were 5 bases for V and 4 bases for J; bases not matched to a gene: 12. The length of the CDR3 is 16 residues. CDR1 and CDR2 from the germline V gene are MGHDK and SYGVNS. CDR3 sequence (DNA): TGTGCCAGCAGTCGAGTGCAGGGGGCAGGTGGCACTGAAGCTTTCTTT. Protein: CASSRVQGAGGTEAFF. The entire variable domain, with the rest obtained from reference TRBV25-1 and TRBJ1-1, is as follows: EADIYQTPRYLVIGTGKKITLECSQTMGHDKMYWYQQDPGMELHLIHYSYGVNSTEKGDLSSESTVSRIRTEHFPLTLESARPSHTSQYLCASSRVQGAGGTEAFFGQGTRLTVV.